These 18 T cell receptor beta chains originate from one sample sequenced in a study of Tregs in tolerant kidney transplant recipients. TCRdb keeps only in-frame clones here, not all; method: immunoSEQ multiplex PCR. This sample carries roughly 30,000 clones, with roughly 14% going to the ten biggest clones. Source: CD8+ T cells from blood, taken before the transplant. The origin of the receptors is a human donor who received a combined kidney and bone marrow transplant.

About this clone itself: The junction differs from germline at one of its ends, possibly a read error. The observed sequence ends 3 residues before the CDR3 terminus, with the missing tail filled in from the germline J gene. This chain joins TRBV5-1 and TRBJ2-7; 11 nucleotides agree with TRBD2. The CDR3 is made up of 15 amino acids. Germline V gives CDR1 SGHRS, CDR2 YFSETQ. CDR3 sequence: CVSSLGGLAVYEQYF. CDR3 DNA (partial): TGCGTCAGCAGCCTGGGGGGACTAGCGGTTTACGAG. Filled out from reference TRBV5-1 and TRBJ2-7, the complete variable domain reads KAGVTQTPRYLIKTRGQQVTLSCSPISGHRSVSWYQQTPGQGLQFLFEYFSETQRNKGNFPGRFSGRQFSNSRSEMNVSTLELGDSALYLCVSSLGGLAVYEQYFGPGTRLTVT.

Regarding this clone: The read terminates 3 residues ahead of where the CDR3 ends, so the germline J gene completes it. The gene calls are TRBV5-1 and TRBJ2-2; TRBD1 aligns across 10 bases. The CDR3 has 15 amino acids. The junction had 4 bases not matched to a gene; V was cut back by 4 bases and J by 4 bases. Germline V CDR1 and CDR2: SGHRS, YFSETQ. CDR3 bases read: TGCGCCAGCAGCGCCGGGACAGGGGCCACCGGGGAG. This codes for CASSAGTGATGE. The whole CDR3 sequence is CASSAGTGATGELFF.

With respect to this clone: Read sequence stops 3 residues before the CDR3 end, and the germline J gene provides the missing end. The chain employs TRBV19 and TRBJ1-5; 10 bases are a match to TRBD1. This CDR3 is 15 amino acids long. The ends lost 6 bases at V and 7 bases at J; junction bases unmatched: 9. Per the germline V gene, CDR1 is LNHDA and CDR2 is SQIVND (reference sequence). CDR3: CASSWGQGNLQPQHF. CDR3 bases read: TGTGCCAGTAGCTGGGGACAGGGGAATCTCCAGCCC.

With regard to this clone: Read coverage stops 3 residues before the CDR3 terminus; the germline J gene supplies the remainder. This chain connects TRBV5-5 to TRBJ2-7; TRBD1 aligns across 9 bases. There are 14 residues in the CDR3. The V and J ends lost 4 bases and 2 bases, in that order; junction bases with no gene match: 4. Germline assignment: CDR1 SGHKS and CDR2 YYEKEE (reference sequence). The CDR3 protein is CASSGWTGAYEQYF. CDR3 DNA (partial): TGTGCCAGCAGCGGATGGACAGGGGCCTACGAG. The full variable domain, in which reference TRBV5-5 and TRBJ2-7 provide the parts outside the CDR3, is DAGVTQSPTHLIKTRGQQVTLRCSPISGHKSVSWYQQVLGQGPQFIFQYYEKEERGRGNFPDRFSARQFPNYSSELNVNALLLGDSALYLCASSGWTGAYEQYFGPGTRLTVT.

A word on this clone: Sequencing ends 3 residues short of the CDR3 end; the germline J gene provides the rest. V is TRBV5-1 and J is TRBJ2-7; D unclear. Per germline, CDR1 SGHRS and CDR2 YFSETQ. With 0 bases removed from V and 5 bases from J, the gap between germline ends came to 12 bases. The CDR3 has 14 residues. The CDR3 reads CASSLDARPDEQYF. CDR3 DNA (partial): TGCGCCAGCAGCTTGGACGCTCGTCCGGACGAG.

Of note for this clone: The read terminates 3 residues before the CDR3 end, so the remaining end is supplied by the germline J gene. The chain couples TRBV14 to TRBJ2-3, with D unresolved. The CDR3 length is 14 residues. Germline V gives CDR1 SGHDN, CDR2 FVKESK. V was shortened by 2 bases and J by 8 bases, with 14 bases between the two germline ends. CDR3 loop: CASSQIESGGTQYF. The DNA read from the CDR3 is TGTGCCAGCAGCCAAATAGAATCGGGTGGTACG.

As to this clone: The CDR3 end lies 3 residues beyond the end of the read and is filled in from the germline J gene. This chain connects TRBV29-1 to TRBJ1-2; D is possibly TRBD1 (5 bases). The V end was cut by 6 bases, the J end by 6 bases, with 14 bases between. CDR3 length equals 12 residues. CDR1 SQVTM and CDR2 ANQGSEA come from the germline V gene. The CDR3: CSVAGNTDGYTF. The sequenced CDR3 bases are TGCAGCGTCGCAGGGAACACGGATGGC.

Regarding this clone: The DNA ends 3 residues before the CDR3 does, and the rest of the CDR3 is filled in from the germline J gene. This rearrangement joins TRBV7-9 to TRBJ2-5; D is possibly TRBD1 (6 bases). In germline, CDR1 is SEHNR, CDR2 FQNEAQ (reference sequence). This CDR3 comprises 14 residues. The germline V and J ends were trimmed by 9 bases and 0 bases, with 14 bases remaining between them. CDR3: CASQVQGYQETQYF. The DNA read from the CDR3 is TGTGCCAGTCAAGTACAGGGTTACCAAGAGACC.

Remarks on this clone: The CDR3 is cut off 3 residues early in the read; its end comes from the germline J gene. This chain joins TRBV29-1 and TRBJ1-2, with D tentatively TRBD1 (5 bases). Germline V gene sequence: CDR1 SQVTM, CDR2 ANQGSEA. The CDR3 is made up of 15 amino acids. Trimming left V 8 bases short and J 4 bases short, with 23 bases between. CDR3 DNA, as far as it was read: TGCAGCCTGGGTCCGGGGGGGGAATTGGGCTATGGC. This codes for CSLGPGGELGYG. The CDR3, in full, reads CSLGPGGELGYGYTF.

As concerns this clone: Read coverage stops 3 residues before the CDR3 terminus; the germline J gene supplies the remainder. The chain combines TRBV20-1 with TRBJ2-1; weak D call: TRBD1 (6 bases). This CDR3 spans 14 amino acids. Germline V lookup: CDR1 DFQATT, CDR2 SNEGSKA (reference sequence). V was pared by 4 bases and J by 4 bases, with 14 bases between. The sequenced CDR3 bases are TGCAGTGCTACCAGGGGTGGGGGTTACAATGAG. It is translated as CSATRGGGYNE. The whole CDR3 sequence is CSATRGGGYNEQFF.

For this clone: The read gets to within 3 residues of the CDR3 end, and the germline J gene fills in the rest. V usage is TRBV3-1 (or the pseudogene TRBV3-2) and J usage is TRBJ2-7; D is perhaps TRBD1 (6 bases). This CDR3 spans 15 amino acids. Germline CDR1 is LGHDT and CDR2 is YNNKEL (reference sequence). V was trimmed by 1 base and J by 3 bases, leaving 13 bases between them. The CDR3 loop reads CASSQATGQIYEQYF. The part of the CDR3 DNA that was read is TGTGCCAGCAGCCAAGCCACAGGGCAAATCTACGAG.

A word on this clone: The read ends 3 residues before the CDR3 terminus; that terminus is restored from the germline J gene. This sequence joins TRBV5-5 and TRBJ2-3; possibly TRBD1 for D (5 bases). V lost 5 bases and J 3 bases, leaving 10 bases between the germline ends. This CDR3 comprises 13 residues. Germline V gives CDR1 SGHKS, CDR2 YYEKEE (reference sequence). The CDR3 loop is CASSIRVTDTQYF. CDR3 bases read: TGTGCCAGCAGTATCAGGGTAACAGATACG.

As to this clone: The CDR3 end lies 3 residues beyond the end of the read and is filled in from the germline J gene. The same CDR3 can be traced to other DNA sequences in this sample. The chain is built from TRBV19 and TRBJ1-1, with D unclear. The germline CDR1 and CDR2 sequences are LNHDA and SQIVND (reference sequence). Trimming removed 3 bases from V and 0 bases from J, with 8 bases in between. The CDR3 is made up of 14 amino acids. The covered CDR3 bases are TGTGCCAGTAGTATTGGGCAGTTGAACACTGAA. It encodes CASSIGQLNTE. The full CDR3 is CASSIGQLNTEAFF. The entire variable domain, with the rest obtained from reference TRBV19 and TRBJ1-1, is as follows: DGGITQSPKYLFRKEGQNVTLSCEQNLNHDAMYWYRQDPGQGLRLIYYSQIVNDFQKGDIAEGYSVSREKKESFPLTVTSAQKNPTAFYLCASSIGQLNTEAFFGQGTRLTVV.

Notes on this clone: The read ends 3 residues early relative to the CDR3; the germline J gene fills the gap. The chain employs TRBV2 and TRBJ2-1; tentatively, D is TRBD2 (6 bases). Germline V gene lookup returns CDR1 SNHLY and CDR2 FYNNEI. The CDR3 consists of 15 residues. Trimming left V 6 bases short and J 0 bases short, with 12 bases between. The covered CDR3 bases are TGTGCCAGCAGGAGCGGGTTCGGCTCCTACAATGAG. This codes for CASRSGFGSYNE. The whole CDR3 is CASRSGFGSYNEQFF.

The CDR3: CATLYRDGSNEKLFF. The CDR3 bases that were read are TGTGCCACACTTTACAGGGATGGGTCTAATGAAAAA. This chain connects TRBV19 to TRBJ1-4; D may be TRBD1 (6 bases). The read ends 3 residues before the CDR3 terminus; that terminus is restored from the germline J gene. From germline, CDR1 is LNHDA and CDR2 SQIVND (reference sequence). V was clipped by 10 bases and J by 3 bases, with 18 bases between them. The CDR3 covers 15 residues.

A note on this clone: The read ends 3 residues shy of where the CDR3 ends; the end is completed using the germline J gene. The chain uses TRBV6-1 and TRBJ2-1; TRBD2 matches 10 bases. V trimming: 3 bases; J trimming: 7 bases; junction bases outside the gene matches: 9. Germline V gene sequence: CDR1 MNHNS, CDR2 SASEGT. CDR3 size: 16 residues. CDR3 protein: CASSDWGLAPGNEQFF. The covered CDR3 bases are TGTGCCAGCAGTGATTGGGGACTAGCGCCAGGGAATGAG.

A remark on this clone: The read ends 3 residues early relative to the CDR3; the germline J gene fills the gap. The chain couples TRBV20-1 to TRBJ2-7, with TRBD1 as a possible D gene (6 bases). The CDR3 consists of 14 residues. Trimming removed 0 bases at V and 3 bases at J, with 12 bases between. Germline-derived CDR1 and CDR2 are DFQATT and SNEGSKA (reference sequence). The CDR3 loop is CSARDRAGDYEQYF. Incomplete CDR3 DNA: TGCAGTGCTAGAGATCGGGCAGGGGACTACGAG.

The CDR3 DNA, read in part, is TGTGCCAGTACCACGGGACTAGCGTACAATGAG. Its translation: CASTTGLAYNE. The whole CDR3 protein is CASTTGLAYNEQFF. This chain links TRBV19 with TRBJ2-1; 10 bases align to TRBD2. The read comes to an end 3 residues before the CDR3 does, leaving the germline J gene to fill in the end. In germline, CDR1 is LNHDA, CDR2 SQIVND (reference sequence). The ends lost 7 bases at V and 4 bases at J; junction bases unmatched: 4. This CDR3 region has 14 residues.